Listed below are T cell receptor beta chains from one sample, sequenced in a study of cytomegalovirus exposure and HLA in healthy donors. Sequenced by immunoSEQ multiplex PCR; TCRdb stores in-frame clones only, minus some. This table has around 68,000 clones, approximately 81% appearing once. Sequenced sample: PBMCs. Receptors originate from a woman aged 30 to 39 in good health and CMV-seropositive. Both conserved end residues are part of each CDR3. The order of the fields is D gene, V gene, J gene, CDR3 protein. D genes are given only for firm matches.

d_call: TRBD2
v_call: TRBV28
j_call: TRBJ2-2
cdr3_aa: CASSLAAGETGELFF

d_call: NA
v_call: TRBV7-8
j_call: TRBJ2-1
cdr3_aa: CASSPGRDLTSNEQFF

d_call: TRBD1
v_call: TRBV19
j_call: TRBJ1-5
cdr3_aa: CASSNYLGRGNQPQHF

d_call: NA
v_call: TRBV5-1
j_call: TRBJ2-1
cdr3_aa: CASSLGQTQTGFF

d_call: NA
v_call: TRBV7-3
j_call: TRBJ2-2
cdr3_aa: CASSSRQNTGELFF

d_call: NA
v_call: TRBV5-6
j_call: TRBJ1-1
cdr3_aa: CASSFTRYTEAFF

d_call: NA
v_call: TRBV27
j_call: TRBJ2-2
cdr3_aa: CASSFLQTNTGELFF

d_call: TRBD1
v_call: TRBV9
j_call: TRBJ1-2
cdr3_aa: CASSVGGSAGGVGGYTF

d_call: TRBD1
v_call: TRBV27
j_call: TRBJ1-5
cdr3_aa: CASRQGRWSNQPQHF

d_call: NA
v_call: TRBV19
j_call: TRBJ1-5
cdr3_aa: CASSIGVYQPQHF

d_call: NA
v_call: TRBV6-5
j_call: TRBJ2-1
cdr3_aa: CASSYGSSYNEQFF

d_call: TRBD2
v_call: TRBV5-1
j_call: TRBJ2-5
cdr3_aa: CASSFGTSGILRETQYF

d_call: TRBD2
v_call: TRBV4-3
j_call: NA
cdr3_aa: CASSQGLAITYEQYF

d_call: NA
v_call: TRBV5-5
j_call: TRBJ2-3
cdr3_aa: CASSLYSADTQYF

d_call: TRBD2
v_call: TRBV10-3
j_call: TRBJ2-2
cdr3_aa: CAISVSGGNTGELFF

d_call: TRBD2
v_call: TRBV5-1
j_call: TRBJ2-3
cdr3_aa: CASSQFRTSGKGDTQYF

d_call: NA
v_call: TRBV30
j_call: TRBJ1-1
cdr3_aa: CAWSLWGPSDTEAFF

d_call: NA
v_call: TRBV6-1
j_call: TRBJ1-4
cdr3_aa: CASVNLSGEKLFF

d_call: TRBD2
v_call: TRBV18
j_call: TRBJ2-7
cdr3_aa: CASSPGLAGEQYF

d_call: TRBD1
v_call: TRBV6-5
j_call: TRBJ1-2
cdr3_aa: CASSYRGQGSGYTF

d_call: TRBD2
v_call: TRBV4-3
j_call: TRBJ2-7
cdr3_aa: CASSPGLGLTYEQYF

d_call: NA
v_call: TRBV9
j_call: TRBJ2-2
cdr3_aa: CASSPQDSANTGELFF

d_call: NA
v_call: TRBV19
j_call: TRBJ1-5
cdr3_aa: CASSIMQGNQPQHF

d_call: NA
v_call: TRBV7-6
j_call: TRBJ2-7
cdr3_aa: CASSLGFRGPDEQYF

d_call: NA
v_call: TRBV19
j_call: TRBJ2-5
cdr3_aa: CASSIVTGAGQETQYF

d_call: NA
v_call: TRBV12-5
j_call: TRBJ2-3
cdr3_aa: CASGLGGADTQYF

d_call: NA
v_call: TRBV28
j_call: TRBJ2-3
cdr3_aa: CASSPRPGDTQYF

d_call: NA
v_call: TRBV7-9
j_call: TRBJ1-1
cdr3_aa: CASSGQENTEAFF

d_call: NA
v_call: TRBV27
j_call: TRBJ1-3
cdr3_aa: CASARDVGSGNTIYF

d_call: TRBD2
v_call: TRBV30
j_call: TRBJ2-1
cdr3_aa: CAWSVGTSGSRAYNEQFF

d_call: TRBD2
v_call: TRBV6-4
j_call: TRBJ2-7
cdr3_aa: CASGGLAGGPSYEQYF

d_call: TRBD2
v_call: TRBV6-6
j_call: TRBJ2-1
cdr3_aa: CASSYSMREGYNEQFF